This section outlines one T cell receptor (beta chain) sequence together with its context. What it binds is not known. In the same sample, other DNA sequences code for this CDR3. These data originate in a study of shared clonotypes between healthy human individuals. Whole-study findings and limits: Memory subsets had estimated richness that was generally smaller than that of naive subsets. It was the non-shared clonotypes that had lower generation probabilities than clonotypes shared by all four donors. It was expected that sequencing depth would affect clonotype sharing among donors.

For every subset, genomic DNA was evenly distributed across several immunoSEQ plates. Some clones are missing from TCRdb's copy, which holds only in-frame ones; the method was immunoSEQ multiplex PCR. The table includes approximately 340,000 clones, about 70% detected once. The CDR3 has 12 amino acids. The germline V and J ends were trimmed by 4 bases and 4 bases, with 2 bases remaining between them. CDR1 is SNHLY and CDR2 is FYNNEI in the germline V gene. The sequence was collected from a man in his thirties or forties in good health. The V call is TRBV2, the J call TRBJ2-6; D uncertain. Sequencing used memory CD4+ T cells sorted from blood. Subset noted: CD45RA-negative fraction. CDR3 amino acids: CASSAGANVLTF. In nucleotides, the CDR3 is TGTGCCAGCAGTGCAGGGGCCAACGTCCTGACTTTC.